The T cell receptor beta chain under discussion was sequenced for a study of identical twins. Study-wide points: Out-of-frame alpha sequences common to twins exhibited a surplus of low generation probability.

TCRdb called the 5' RACE reads again in MiXCR, with one record for every CDR3 protein. Among roughly 720,000 distinct CDR3 sequences listed, 18% were seen once. This CDR3 region has 14 residues. Trimming stripped 8 bases from V and 4 bases from J, with 18 bases between. CDR1 is MNHNS and CDR2 is SASEGT in the germline V gene. This clonotype was counted only a few times. The antigen remains undetermined. The sample was also reused in another study, on T cells expressing NK-cell markers. That report adds: Over 5 donors carried dominant NKG2C+ clonotypes that made up about 1.0-7.0% of their CD8+ T cells. For a few donors, these clonotypes were likewise the leading ones in the CD3+CD56-NKG2C+ fraction.

The sample was PBMCs. The receptor comes from a woman aged 18-29 years in good health. The rearrangement links TRBV6-1 to TRBJ2-7, with no clear D. In DNA, the CDR3 is TGTGCCAGCTCGTCACCGGGTCGATTTTACGAGCAGTACTTC. It yields the protein CASSSPGRFYEQYF.